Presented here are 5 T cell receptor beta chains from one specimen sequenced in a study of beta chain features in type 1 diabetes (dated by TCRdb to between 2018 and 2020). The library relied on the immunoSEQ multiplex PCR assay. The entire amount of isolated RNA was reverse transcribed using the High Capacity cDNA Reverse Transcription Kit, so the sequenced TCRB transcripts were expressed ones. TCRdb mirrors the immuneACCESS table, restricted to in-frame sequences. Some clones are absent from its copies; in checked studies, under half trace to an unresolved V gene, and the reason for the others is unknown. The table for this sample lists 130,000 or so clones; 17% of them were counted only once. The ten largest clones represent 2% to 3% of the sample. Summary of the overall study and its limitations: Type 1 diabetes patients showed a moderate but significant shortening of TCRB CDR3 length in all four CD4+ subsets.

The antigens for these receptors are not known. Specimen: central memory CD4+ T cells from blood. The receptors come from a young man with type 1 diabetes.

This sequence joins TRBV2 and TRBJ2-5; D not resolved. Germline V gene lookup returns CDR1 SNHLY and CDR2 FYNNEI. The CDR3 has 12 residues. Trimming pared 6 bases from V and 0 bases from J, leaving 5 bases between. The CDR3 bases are TGTGCCAGCAGACCGGACCAAGAGACCCAGTACTTC. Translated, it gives CASRPDQETQYF.

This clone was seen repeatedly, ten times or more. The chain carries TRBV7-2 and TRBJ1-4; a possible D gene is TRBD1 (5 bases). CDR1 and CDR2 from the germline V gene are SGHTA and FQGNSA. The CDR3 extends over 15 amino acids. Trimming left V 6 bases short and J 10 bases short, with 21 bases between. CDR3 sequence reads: CASSLPVGGPRKLFF. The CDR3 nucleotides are TGTGCCAGCAGTCTCCCCGTGGGGGGTCCAAGAAAACTGTTTTTT.

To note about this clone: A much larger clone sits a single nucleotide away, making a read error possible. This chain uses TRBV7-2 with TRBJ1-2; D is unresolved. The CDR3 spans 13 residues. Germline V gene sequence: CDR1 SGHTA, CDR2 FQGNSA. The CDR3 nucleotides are TGTGCCATCAGCAACTACGCGGAACTTGGCTACACCTTC. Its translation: CAISNYAELGYTF.

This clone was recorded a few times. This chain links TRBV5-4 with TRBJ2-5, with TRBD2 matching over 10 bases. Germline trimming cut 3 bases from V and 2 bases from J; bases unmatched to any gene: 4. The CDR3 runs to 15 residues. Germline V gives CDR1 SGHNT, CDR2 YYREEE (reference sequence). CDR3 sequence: CASSSRTSGQETQYF. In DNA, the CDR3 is TGTGCCAGCAGCTCGAGGACTAGCGGACAAGAGACCCAGTACTTC.

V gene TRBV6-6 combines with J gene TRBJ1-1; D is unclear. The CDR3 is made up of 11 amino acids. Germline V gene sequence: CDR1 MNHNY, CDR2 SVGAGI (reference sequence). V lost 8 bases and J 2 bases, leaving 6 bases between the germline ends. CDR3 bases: TGTGCCAGCCAAGTTAACACTGAAGCTTTCTTT. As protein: CASQVNTEAFF.